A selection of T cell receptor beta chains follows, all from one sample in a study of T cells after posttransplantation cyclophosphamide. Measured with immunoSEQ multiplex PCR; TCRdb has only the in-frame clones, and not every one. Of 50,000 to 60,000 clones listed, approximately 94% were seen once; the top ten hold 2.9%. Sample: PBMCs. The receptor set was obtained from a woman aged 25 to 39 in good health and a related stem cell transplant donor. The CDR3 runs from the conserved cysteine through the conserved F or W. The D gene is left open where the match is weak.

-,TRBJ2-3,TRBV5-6,TGTGCCAGCAGCTTCGGCACAGATACGCAGTATTTT,CASSFGTDTQYF
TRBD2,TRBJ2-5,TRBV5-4,TGTGCCAGCAGCTTGGGCGCGGGGGGACCCCAAGAGACCCAGTACTTC,CASSLGAGGPQETQYF
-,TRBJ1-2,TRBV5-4,TGTGCCAGCAGCTTGGCGGGTAACTATGGCTACACCTTC,CASSLAGNYGYTF
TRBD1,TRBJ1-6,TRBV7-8,TGTGCCAGCAGCCCTGGAGGGGGCGTCAGGTTGGATTCACCCCTCCACTTT,CASSPGGGVRLDSPLHF
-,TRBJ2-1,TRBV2,TGTGCCAGCAGTGAACGGGAGGAGCAGTTCTTC,CASSEREEQFF
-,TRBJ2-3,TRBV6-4,TGTGCCAGCAGTGACTCGGGGGGGGGCGAGACAGATACGCAGTATTTT,CASSDSGGGETDTQYF
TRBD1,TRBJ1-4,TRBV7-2,TGTGCCAGCAGCTTGGGGACAGGGGGAAGTGAAAAACTGTTTTTT,CASSLGTGGSEKLFF
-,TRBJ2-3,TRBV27,TGTGCCAGCAGTAAAAGGGAGACAGATACGCAGTATTTT,CASSKRETDTQYF
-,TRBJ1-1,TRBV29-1,TGCAGCGTTGAGGGCAGACTAATGAACACTGAAGCTTTCTTT,CSVEGRLMNTEAFF
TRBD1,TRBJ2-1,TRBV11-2,TGTGCCAGCAGCCTAACAGGGGGAAGCTCCTACAATGAGCAGTTCTTC,CASSLTGGSSYNEQFF
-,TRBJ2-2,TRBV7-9,TGTGCCAGCAGAAGGGGGATGAACACCGGGGAGCTGTTTTTT,CASRRGMNTGELFF
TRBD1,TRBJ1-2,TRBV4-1,TGCGCCAGCAGCCAAGTGGCCACAGGGGGCGACTATGGCTACACCTTC,CASSQVATGGDYGYTF
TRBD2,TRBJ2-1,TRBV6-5,TGTGCCGTTAGGCGGGGGGGCTACAATGAGCAGTTCTTC,CAVRRGGYNEQFF
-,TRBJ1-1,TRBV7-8,TGTGCCAGCAGCTCAACGGGGATTGAAGCTTTCTTT,CASSSTGIEAFF
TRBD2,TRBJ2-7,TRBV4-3,TGCGCCAGCAGCCATGAGGGACTAGCGGGGGGCTACGAGCAGTACTTC,CASSHEGLAGGYEQYF
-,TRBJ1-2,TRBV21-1,TGTGCCAGCAGCAAAAGTCGGAGGGGCCGGAGAAACTATGGCTACACCTTC,CASSKSRRGRRNYGYTF
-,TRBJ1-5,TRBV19,TGTGCCAGTAGGGACAGCTATTATAGCAATCAGCCCCAGCATTTT,CASRDSYYSNQPQHF
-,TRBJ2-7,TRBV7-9,TGTGCCAGCAGCTTATTGTGGCTAGCGCTACTTCTGAGCTCCTACGAGCAGTACTTC,CASSLLWLALLLSSYEQYF
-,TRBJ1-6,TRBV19,TGTGCCAGTAGTATAGATCGTGTGACAGGCAATTCACCCCTCCACTTT,CASSIDRVTGNSPLHF
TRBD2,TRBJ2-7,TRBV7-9,TGTGCCAGCAGCTTCGGGGAGGGCGAGCAGTACTTC,CASSFGEGEQYF